This passage covers 31 T cell receptor beta chains from one sample sequenced in a study of T cell responses to AZD1222 COVID-19 vaccine. Produced via immunoSEQ multiplex PCR; TCRdb's table is partial and in-frame only. The profile covers about 150,000 clones, with roughly 90% appearing a single time and about 5% taken by the ten largest. The sample consisted of peripheral blood, taken on day 0 of MenACWY control vaccination. The receptors come from an adult in good health.

This clone was picked up one time. The V and J genes are TRBV19 and TRBJ1-2, with 9 bases lining up with TRBD1. V lost 5 bases and J lost 11; bases outside the gene matches: 9. Germline V gene lookup returns CDR1 LNHDA and CDR2 SQIVND (reference sequence). The CDR3 runs 13 residues. Here the CDR3 reads CASSRPGQGTYTF. In DNA, the CDR3 is TGTGCCAGTAGTCGGCCCGGACAGGGGACGTACACCTTC.

This chain connects TRBV11-3 to TRBJ2-1; 10 bases are shared with TRBD1. This CDR3 spans 16 amino acids. Germline V CDR1 and CDR2: SGHNT, YENEEA. Trimming cost V 8 bases and J 4 bases; bases outside gene matches: 11. The CDR3 coding sequence is TGTGCCAGCCTCCTTAGGGCGGGACAGGGGTACAATGAGCAGTTCTTC. It is translated as CASLLRAGQGYNEQFF.

The CDR3 nucleotides read TGCGCCAGCAGCTTATCCGACGGGCCCTATGGCTACACCTTC. It codes for CASSLSDGPYGYTF. V gene TRBV5-1 combines with J gene TRBJ1-2; D gene ambiguous. V was pared by 2 bases and J by 4 bases, with 12 bases between. Germline V lookup: CDR1 SGHRS, CDR2 YFSETQ. The CDR3 runs 14 residues.

J is TRBJ1-2 and V is TRBV3-1 (or the pseudogene TRBV3-2); no definite D call. Trimming pared 2 bases from V and 8 bases from J, leaving 18 bases between. Germline values: CDR1 LGHDT, CDR2 YNNKEL (reference sequence). This CDR3 region has 15 residues. The CDR3 loop reads CASSQRALREGGYTF. The CDR3 DNA reads as TGTGCCAGCAGCCAAAGAGCCTTGAGGGAGGGAGGCTACACCTTC.

This chain connects TRBV5-4 to TRBJ2-7, with 8 bases that match TRBD2. Germline V gene lookup returns CDR1 SGHNT and CDR2 YYREEE (reference sequence). There are 15 residues in the CDR3. After removal of 1 base from V and 2 bases from J, the junction contained 5 bases not matched to a gene. CDR3 loop: CASSLRTAGAYEQYF. Here the CDR3 DNA reads TGTGCCAGCAGCTTGCGGACAGCGGGGGCCTACGAGCAGTACTTC. Variable domain in full (rest from reference TRBV5-4 and TRBJ2-7): ETGVTQSPTHLIKTRGQQVTLRCSSQSGHNTVSWYQQALGQGPQFIFQYYREEENGRGNFPPRFSGLQFPNYSSELNVNALELDDSALYLCASSLRTAGAYEQYFGPGTRLTVT.

The V gene is TRBV5-1, the J gene TRBJ1-1, with a weak D call TRBD1 (6 bases). The CDR3 length is 15 residues. The V gene lost 3 bases and the J gene lost 2 bases, with 14 bases spanning the gap. Germline V lookup: CDR1 SGHRS, CDR2 YFSETQ. The CDR3 sequence: CASSSGMDRNTEAFF. CDR3 nucleotides: TGCGCCAGCAGCTCCGGGATGGACAGAAACACTGAAGCTTTCTTT.

This clone was detected only a few times. V usage is TRBV6-6 and J usage is TRBJ2-7, with D hard to call. CDR3 length: 11 amino acids. CDR1 is MNHNY and CDR2 is SVGAGI in the germline V gene (reference sequence). V lost 2 bases and J lost 5, with 4 bases in between. CDR3 sequence: CASSYTDEQYF. CDR3 DNA: TGTGCCAGCAGTTACACGGACGAGCAGTACTTC.

The J gene is TRBJ2-1, the V gene TRBV28, with TRBD2 matching over 9 bases. V dropped 3 bases and J dropped 4; count of bases not matched to a gene: 10. Germline V gene lookup returns CDR1 MDHEN and CDR2 SYDVKM. The CDR3 consists of 17 residues. Here the CDR3 reads CASSFGDSSGEYNEQFF. CDR3 DNA sequence: TGTGCCAGCAGTTTCGGGGACTCTAGCGGGGAATACAATGAGCAGTTCTTC. The full variable domain, in which reference TRBV28 and TRBJ2-1 provide the parts outside the CDR3, is DVKVTQSSRYLVKRTGEKVFLECVQDMDHENMFWYRQDPGLGLRLIYFSYDVKMKEKGDIPEGYSVSREKKERFSLILESASTNQTSMYLCASSFGDSSGEYNEQFFGPGTRLTVL.

J is TRBJ1-2 and V is TRBV4-3; 7 nucleotides align to TRBD1. With V trimmed by 0 bases and J by 5 bases, 6 bases remained unmatched. The CDR3 extends over 15 amino acids. Germline CDR1 and CDR2: LGHNA and YSLEER. In nucleotides, the CDR3 is TGCGCCAGCAGCCAAGATATCGACAGGGAATATGGCTACACCTTC. Translated: CASSQDIDREYGYTF.

The J gene is TRBJ2-7, the V gene TRBV5-3; TRBD2 agrees at 9 bases. TRBV5-3 is designated an ORF whose function remains uncertain. The CDR3 contains 16 residues. V was pared by 6 bases and J by 2 bases, with 12 bases of the junction left unmatched. The CDR3 loop is CARTLRAGGPPYEQYF. CDR3 sequence (DNA): TGTGCCAGAACCCTCCGGGCGGGAGGGCCCCCCTACGAGCAGTACTTC.

The rearrangement joins TRBV18 to TRBJ1-4; a weak D match, TRBD1 (5 bases). The CDR3 spans 16 residues. Germline V gives CDR1 KGHSH, CDR2 LQKENI. Deletions cut 3 bases from V and 0 bases from J, with 11 bases between. CDR3 protein: CASSPIRAATNEKLFF. In nucleotides, the CDR3 is TGTGCCAGCTCACCCATCAGGGCGGCAACTAATGAAAAACTGTTTTTT. Full variable domain (rest looked up from reference TRBV18 and TRBJ1-4): NAGVMQNPRHLVRRRGQEARLRCSPMKGHSHVYWYRQLPEEGLKFMVYLQKENIIDESGMPKERFSAEFPKEGPSILRIQQVVRGDSAAYFCASSPIRAATNEKLFFGSGTQLSVL.

The rearrangement joins TRBV3-1 (or the pseudogene TRBV3-2) to TRBJ1-1; 7 bases fit TRBD1. The CDR3 loop spans 15 amino acids. Germline-derived CDR1 and CDR2 are LGHDT and YNNKEL (reference sequence). V shed 3 bases, J shed 5 bases, and the junction held 9 bases outside the gene matches. The DNA for the CDR3 is TGTGCCAGCAGCCATGCCGATTACAGGGGAACTGAAGCTTTCTTT. This encodes CASSHADYRGTEAFF.

The chain joins TRBV28 to TRBJ1-2; no clear D gene. This CDR3 spans 13 amino acids. Trimming removed 1 base from V and 6 bases from J, with 9 bases in between. CDR1 and CDR2 from the germline V gene are MDHEN and SYDVKM. In DNA, the CDR3 is TGTGCCAGCAGTTTATATCCAGCCCATGGCTACACCTTC. Its protein product is CASSLYPAHGYTF.

The chain employs TRBV7-2 and TRBJ2-3; no definite D call. The CDR3 is 15 residues long. V dropped 3 bases and J dropped 0 bases, with 10 bases sitting between them. From germline, CDR1 is SGHTA and CDR2 FQGNSA. CDR3 DNA sequence: TGTGCCAGCAGCTTCTCGGCTGCGAGCACAGATACGCAGTATTTT. Amino acids: CASSFSAASTDTQYF.

This clone was recorded only once. V gene TRBV27 combines with J gene TRBJ2-2; 9 nucleotides align to TRBD1. V gave up 4 bases and J gave up 5 bases; unmatched junction bases: 5. The CDR3 has 15 residues. Germline V CDR1 and CDR2: MNHEY, SMNVEV (reference sequence). CDR3 in amino acids: CASSSTGTGTGELFF. CDR3 bases: TGTGCCAGCAGTTCGACCGGGACAGGGACCGGGGAGCTGTTTTTT.

V usage is TRBV5-4 and J usage is TRBJ2-2; 13 nucleotides match TRBD2. The CDR3 contains 17 residues. Trimming at V came to 4 bases and at J to 3 bases, leaving 6 bases not matched to a gene. The germline V gene encodes CDR1 SGHNT and CDR2 YYREEE (reference sequence). The CDR3 DNA sequence: TGTGCCAGCAGCCCCGGGACTAGCGGGACGTACACCGGGGAGCTGTTTTTT. It codes for CASSPGTSGTYTGELFF.

This clone has more than one count but fewer than ten. The V call is TRBV7-8, the J call TRBJ2-5, with 8 bases aligning to TRBD1. Germline trimming cut 4 bases from V and 5 bases from J; bases unmatched to any gene: 9. CDR1 and CDR2 from the germline V gene are SGHVS and FQNEAQ. The CDR3 extends over 15 amino acids. CDR3 bases: TGTGCCAGCAGCTCGGTGCAGGGGGCCGGGGAGACCCAGTACTTC. Translated: CASSSVQGAGETQYF.

This rearrangement joins TRBV15 to TRBJ1-6; 9 nucleotides agree with TRBD1. The length of the CDR3 is 15 residues. The J segment lost 9 bases and the V segment lost 7 bases, leaving 10 bases of the junction unmatched. Germline values: CDR1 LNHNV, CDR2 YYDKDF (reference sequence). The CDR3 region is CATTPLGTGFSPLHF. For the CDR3, the DNA is TGTGCCACCACCCCGCTCGGGACAGGGTTTTCACCCCTCCACTTT. Combining the CDR3 with reference TRBV15 and TRBJ1-6 gives the whole variable domain DAMVIQNPRYQVTQFGKPVTLSCSQTLNHNVMYWYQQKSSQAPKLLFHYYDKDFNNEADTPDNFQSRRPNTSFCFLDIRSPGLGDTAMYLCATTPLGTGFSPLHFGNGTRLTVT.

This clone was found once. V and J are TRBV6-5 and TRBJ1-2; no firm D call. V was pared by 6 bases and J by 1 base, with 6 bases between. Looked up from germline, CDR1 is MNHEY and CDR2 is SVGAGI. The CDR3 is 12 amino acids. The CDR3 region is CASSRDNYGYTF. CDR3 DNA: TGTGCCAGCAGCCGGGATAACTATGGCTACACCTTC.

This clone appeared a single time. The chain combines TRBV9 with TRBJ2-2; 9 bases fit TRBD1. V lost 2 bases and J lost 3; bases outside the gene matches: 5. The CDR3 extends over 16 amino acids. In germline, CDR1 is SGDLS, CDR2 YYNGEE. Here the CDR3 reads CASSVTGTGHTGELFF. The CDR3 DNA reads as TGTGCCAGCAGCGTCACCGGGACAGGGCACACCGGGGAGCTGTTTTTT.

The V call is TRBV10-1, the J call TRBJ1-1; the D gene is possibly TRBD1 (5 bases). V was cut by 9 bases and J by 1 base, with 12 bases left in between. Germline CDR1 WNHNN, CDR2 SYGVQD (reference sequence). The CDR3 spans 13 residues. CDR3 DNA sequence: TGCGCCAGGAGTCAGGGAGGGAACACTGAAGCTTTCTTT. Translation: CARSQGGNTEAFF.

The rearrangement links TRBV18 to TRBJ1-5; the D gene is possibly TRBD1 (5 bases). CDR3 length: 14 residues. Germline V CDR1 and CDR2: KGHSH, LQKENI. Trimming took 5 bases from V and 4 from J, leaving 12 bases between them. This CDR3 reads CASSTYGGNQPQHF. The CDR3 DNA reads as TGTGCCAGCTCAACGTACGGGGGGAATCAGCCCCAGCATTTT.

The chain couples TRBV14 to TRBJ2-7; 7 nucleotides align to TRBD2. CDR3 size: 14 residues. CDR1 and CDR2 (germline): SGHDN, FVKESK. Unmatched junction bases numbered 5, after V lost 4 bases and J lost 2 bases. As DNA, the CDR3 is TGTGCCAGCAGCCTCGCGGGACTACCCTACGAGCAGTACTTC. It encodes CASSLAGLPYEQYF.

This clone was counted only a few times. The chain is built from TRBV5-4 and TRBJ1-3; D is possibly TRBD1 (6 bases). Trimming took off 4 bases at V and 0 bases at J, with 11 bases between the two ends. CDR3 size: 15 residues. Germline CDR1 SGHNT, CDR2 YYREEE (reference sequence). CDR3 in DNA: TGTGCCAGCAGCCTACAGGGACGCTCTGGAAACACCATATATTTT. The encoded protein is CASSLQGRSGNTIYF. Full variable domain (remainder filled in from reference TRBV5-4 and TRBJ1-3): ETGVTQSPTHLIKTRGQQVTLRCSSQSGHNTVSWYQQALGQGPQFIFQYYREEENGRGNFPPRFSGLQFPNYSSELNVNALELDDSALYLCASSLQGRSGNTIYFGEGSWLTVV.

The V gene is TRBV5-1, the J gene TRBJ2-7; unclear D gene. Germline-derived CDR1 and CDR2 are SGHRS and YFSETQ. This CDR3 region has 14 residues. V was cut by 0 bases and J by 1 base, with 8 bases left in between. CDR3 sequence reads: CASSLVTLSYEQYF. CDR3 in DNA: TGCGCCAGCAGCTTGGTAACGTTGTCCTACGAGCAGTACTTC.

The chain is built from TRBV24-1 and TRBJ2-1; the match to TRBD1 covers 10 bases. The length of the CDR3 is 15 residues. Germline V CDR1 and CDR2: KGHDR, SFDVKD. Trimming took 2 bases from V and 8 from J; bases not matched to a gene: 5. Here the CDR3 reads CATSDSRDRGDEQFF. CDR3 coding DNA: TGTGCCACCAGTGATTCCCGGGACAGGGGAGATGAGCAGTTCTTC.

This clone appeared a single time. CDR3 in DNA: TGTGCCACCAGTGATTCCACAGGGCGGAACACTGAAGCTTTCTTT. Its translation: CATSDSTGRNTEAFF. The chain joins TRBV24-1 to TRBJ1-1, with a tentative D call TRBD1 (6 bases). V lost 2 bases and J 1 base, leaving 10 bases between the germline ends. Germline values: CDR1 KGHDR, CDR2 SFDVKD. The CDR3 loop spans 15 amino acids.

The chain combines TRBV5-6 with TRBJ1-6, with a tentative D call TRBD1 (6 bases). Looked up from germline, CDR1 is SGHDT and CDR2 is YYEEEE. The CDR3 totals 14 residues. The V end was cut by 5 bases, the J end by 14 bases, with 20 bases between. The CDR3 sequence is CASSFTGTLMALHF. The CDR3, as DNA: TGTGCCAGCAGTTTCACAGGGACCCTTATGGCCCTCCACTTT. The entire variable domain, with the rest obtained from reference TRBV5-6 and TRBJ1-6, is as follows: DAGVTQSPTHLIKTRGQQVTLRCSPKSGHDTVSWYQQALGQGPQFIFQYYEEEERQRGNFPDRFSGHQFPNYSSELNVNALLLGDSALYLCASSFTGTLMALHFGNGTRLTVT.

V gene TRBV10-3 combines with J gene TRBJ1-5; the D gene is possibly TRBD1 (5 bases). Trimming left V 4 bases short and J 5 bases short, with 6 bases between. Germline CDR1 ENHRY, CDR2 SYGVKD. CDR3 length equals 12 residues. CDR3 in amino acids: CAISGGDQPQHF. The DNA of the CDR3 is TGTGCCATCAGTGGGGGGGATCAGCCCCAGCATTTT.

The V and J genes are TRBV7-2 and TRBJ2-5, with no clear D. This CDR3 region has 11 residues. The germline V gene encodes CDR1 SGHTA and CDR2 FQGNSA. Trimming stripped 3 bases from V and 4 bases from J, with 3 bases between. In DNA, the CDR3 is TGTGCCAGCAGCTTCAGAGAGACCCAGTACTTC. It is translated as CASSFRETQYF.

This sequence joins TRBV7-6 and TRBJ2-1; the D is unclear. Trimming removed 5 bases from V and 5 bases from J, with 4 bases in between. Germline V gene lookup returns CDR1 SGHVS and CDR2 FNYEAQ. CDR3 length: 11 residues. In DNA form, the CDR3 reads TGTGCCAGCAGCACCCACAATGAGCAGTTCTTC. This encodes CASSTHNEQFF.